These 20 T cell receptor beta chains came from one sample sequenced in a study of T cells after yellow fever vaccination. TCRdb used MiXCR to reprocess the 5' RACE reads, holding one entry per CDR3 protein. The table includes about 260,000 distinct CDR3 sequences, around 5.3% detected once. The sequenced sample was CD4+ T cells sorted from PBMCs, obtained on the day of the yellow fever booster vaccination. These receptors were collected from a man between 18 and 35 years old who received the YFV17D yellow fever vaccine.

CDR3 loop: CASSLDVSGGLRETQYF. The CDR3 bases are TGCGCCAGCAGCTTGGACGTAAGCGGGGGGCTACGGGAGACCCAGTACTTC. This chain connects TRBV5-1 to TRBJ2-5, with TRBD2 matching 9 bases. J lost 5 bases, V lost 0 bases, and 11 bases had no gene match. Germline-derived CDR1 and CDR2 are SGHRS and YFSETQ. This CDR3 is built from 17 residues.

This chain links TRBV4-1 with TRBJ1-1, with TRBD1 identical over 7 bases. Trimming at V came to 5 bases and at J to 8 bases, leaving 8 bases not matched to a gene. The CDR3 spans 13 residues. The germline V gene has CDR1 MGHRA and CDR2 YSYEKL. CDR3 sequence (DNA): TGCGCCAGCAGCAAAGGGACAGCTCTGGAAGCTTTCTTT. Translating gives CASSKGTALEAFF.

This clonotype has more than one count but fewer than ten. The chain carries TRBV29-1 and TRBJ1-6; D unclear. The CDR3 runs 13 residues. In germline, CDR1 is SQVTM, CDR2 ANQGSEA. With 7 bases removed from V and 7 bases from J, the gap between germline ends came to 14 bases. The chain's CDR3 is CSASTDGNSPLHF. As DNA, the CDR3 is TGCAGCGCTAGCACGGACGGGAATTCACCCCTCCACTTT.

The chain uses TRBV2 and TRBJ2-3, with D uncertain. The CDR3 runs to 15 residues. V was shortened by 2 bases and J by 6 bases, with 15 bases between the two germline ends. Looked up from germline, CDR1 is SNHLY and CDR2 is FYNNEI. The CDR3 nucleotides are TGTGCCAGCAGTGAACGCAGGCACAGCCAGGATACGCAGTATTTT. It is translated as CASSERRHSQDTQYF. Drawing the rest from reference TRBV2 and TRBJ2-3, the complete variable domain is EPEVTQTPSHQVTQMGQEVILRCVPISNHLYFYWYRQILGQKVEFLVSFYNNEISEKSEIFDDQFSVERPDGSNFTLKIRSTKLEDSAMYFCASSERRHSQDTQYFGPGTRLTVL.

This clonotype was observed a few times. The genes are TRBV7-2 and TRBJ1-5, with D hard to call. This CDR3 has 12 residues. Looked up from germline, CDR1 is SGHTA and CDR2 is FQGNSA. V was shortened by 4 bases and J by 9 bases, with 10 bases between the two germline ends. In DNA, the CDR3 is TGTGCCAGCAGCTCCTTGTCTCTGCCCCAGCATTTT. This gives the protein CASSSLSLPQHF.

In its sample, this clonotype was seen many times. The V and J genes are TRBV5-1 and TRBJ2-4; possibly TRBD1 or TRBD2 for D (5 bases each). The length of the CDR3 is 15 residues. Trimming took off 4 bases at V and 1 base at J, with 12 bases between the two ends. Germline V gene data show CDR1 as SGHRS and CDR2 as YFSETQ. In DNA, the CDR3 is TGCGCCAGCAGCCCCCGGTGGGGGGCCAAAAACATTCAGTACTTC. It translates to CASSPRWGAKNIQYF.

This clonotype was recorded at least ten times. This chain uses TRBV5-1 with TRBJ1-4, with D perhaps matching TRBD1 (5 bases). From germline, CDR1 is SGHRS and CDR2 YFSETQ. Trimming took off 6 bases at V and 5 bases at J, with 11 bases between the two ends. This CDR3 has 13 amino acids. The CDR3 nucleotides are TGCGCCAGCAAGCAGGGCTCGAATGAAAAACTGTTTTTT. This sequence encodes CASKQGSNEKLFF.

In this sample, this clonotype turned up a few times. J is TRBJ2-2 and V is TRBV18; tentatively, D is TRBD1 (5 bases). V was cut by 3 bases and J by 1 base, with 6 bases left in between. This CDR3 has 14 residues. Germline lookup yields CDR1 KGHSH and CDR2 LQKENI. Here the CDR3 DNA reads TGTGCCAGCTCACCGGACAAGAACACCGGGGAGCTGTTTTTT. Translating it yields CASSPDKNTGELFF.

This chain uses TRBV15 with TRBJ1-2; a weak D match, TRBD1 (5 bases). The CDR3 consists of 16 residues. V lost 0 bases and J 2 bases, leaving 13 bases between the germline ends. From germline, CDR1 is LNHNV and CDR2 YYDKDF (reference sequence). The CDR3 loop reads CATSRDHAGRNYGYTF. CDR3 DNA: TGTGCCACCAGCAGAGATCACGCAGGGAGGAACTATGGCTACACCTTC.

V usage is TRBV10-3 and J usage is TRBJ2-3; 8 bases fit TRBD2. The trim removed 3 bases at V and 5 bases at J, leaving 10 bases unmatched. This CDR3 spans 16 amino acids. Germline CDR1 ENHRY, CDR2 SYGVKD. The CDR3 DNA reads TGTGCCATCAGTGACCCGGAGGGCGGGGGGCTAGATACGCAGTATTTT. This gives the protein CAISDPEGGGLDTQYF.

The chain links TRBV5-1 to TRBJ2-7; 11 nucleotides line up with TRBD1. The CDR3 extends over 13 amino acids. V lost 4 bases to trimming and J lost 7 bases; unmatched junction nucleotides: 4. In germline, CDR1 is SGHRS, CDR2 YFSETQ. The chain's CDR3 is CASSPRDRGEQYF. The CDR3 nucleotides read TGCGCCAGCAGCCCCCGGGACAGGGGGGAGCAGTACTTC.

The rearrangement uses TRBV6-1 and TRBJ2-1, with a weak D call TRBD2 (5 bases). Germline V gives CDR1 MNHNS, CDR2 SASEGT. V was clipped by 7 bases and J by 5 bases, with 18 bases between them. CDR3 length: 15 amino acids. The CDR3 sequence: CASTPRHMTNNEQFF. CDR3 nucleotide sequence: TGTGCCAGCACCCCCCGACACATGACTAACAATGAGCAGTTCTTC.

This clonotype was detected ten times or more. The chain is built from TRBV11-2 and TRBJ2-1; a possible D gene is TRBD2 (6 bases). V gave up 6 bases and J gave up 14 bases, with 14 bases separating them. The CDR3 length is 11 residues. Germline CDR1 is SGHAT and CDR2 is FQNNGV. CDR3 amino acids: CASSSGGYKFF. CDR3 DNA sequence: TGTGCCAGCAGTTCCGGGGGTTATAAGTTCTTC.

The chain recombines TRBV4-3 with TRBJ2-3, with D perhaps matching TRBD1 or TRBD2 (5 bases each). The ends were cut back, 0 bases at V and 6 bases at J, with 13 bases in the middle. Per the germline V gene, CDR1 is LGHNA and CDR2 is YSLEER. This CDR3 spans 15 amino acids. The CDR3 DNA reads TGCGCCAGCAGCCAAGAGTGGACTTGGGGCGATACGCAGTATTTT. This encodes CASSQEWTWGDTQYF.

This clonotype was seen at least ten times. The chain links TRBV11-2 to TRBJ1-1, with D uncertain. The CDR3 extends over 14 amino acids. CDR1 is SGHAT, CDR2 FQNNGV, per germline. V gave up 5 bases and J gave up 1 base, with 11 bases separating them. CDR3 loop: CASSPFGENTEAFF. CDR3 nucleotide sequence: TGTGCCAGCAGCCCCTTCGGGGAGAACACTGAAGCTTTCTTT.

The chain couples TRBV20-1 to TRBJ2-1; TRBD1 matches at 7 bases. V lost 0 bases to trimming and J lost 7 bases; unmatched junction nucleotides: 6. From germline, CDR1 is DFQATT and CDR2 SNEGSKA (reference sequence). This CDR3 has 14 residues. CDR3 sequence (DNA): TGCAGTGCTAGAGATCAGGGCAGGGGGAATGAGCAGTTCTTC. Amino acids: CSARDQGRGNEQFF.

This clonotype was counted only a few times. The rearrangement joins TRBV7-2 to TRBJ1-6; tentatively, D is TRBD1 (5 bases). Trimming took off 5 bases at V and 10 bases at J, with 18 bases between the two ends. The CDR3 is 15 residues long. Germline V CDR1 and CDR2: SGHTA, FQGNSA. The CDR3 DNA follows: TGTGCCAGCAGCGACCTCGATAGGGGAAGATCACCCCTCCACTTT. This translates into CASSDLDRGRSPLHF. The variable domain in full, completed from reference TRBV7-2 and TRBJ1-6, reads GAGVSQSPSNKVTEKGKDVELRCDPISGHTALYWYRQSLGQGLEFLIYFQGNSAPDKSGLPSDRFSAERTGGSVSTLTIQRTQQEDSAVYLCASSDLDRGRSPLHFGNGTRLTVT.

This clonotype showed up just a few times. The genes are TRBV29-1 and TRBJ1-4, with D maybe TRBD1 (6 bases). V was shortened by 3 bases and J by 8 bases, with 10 bases between the two germline ends. This CDR3 is built from 12 residues. Germline V gene sequence: CDR1 SQVTM, CDR2 ANQGSEA. The CDR3 is CSVEGRGEKLFF. The CDR3 DNA is TGCAGCGTTGAGGGAAGGGGGGAAAAACTGTTTTTT.

The rearrangement uses TRBV6-1 and TRBJ1-6; D is perhaps TRBD1 (5 bases). The V gene's germline CDR1 is MNHNS and CDR2 SASEGT. Trimming removed 2 bases from V and 8 bases from J, with 10 bases in between. The CDR3 is 14 residues long. The CDR3 DNA sequence: TGTGCCAGCAGTGAATCCGGGGGTTATTCACCCCTCCACTTT. Residues: CASSESGGYSPLHF.

A few counts support this clonotype. The V gene is TRBV12-3 or TRBV12-4, the J gene TRBJ1-2; no reliable D call. The CDR3 contains 16 residues. V was shortened by 2 bases and J by 8 bases, with 21 bases between the two germline ends. CDR3 protein: CASSLIGRYIRKGYTF. In nucleotides, the CDR3 is TGTGCCAGCAGTTTAATCGGACGCTACATCCGAAAGGGCTACACCTTC.